The 18 T cell receptor beta chains below all came from one sample that was sequenced in a study of a mutant IDH1 vaccine in newly diagnosed glioma. This table comes from immunoSEQ multiplex PCR, and its TCRdb copy is limited to in-frame clones, with some not included. The data contain around 9,800 clones, about 91% of them singletons. These receptors' targets are unknown. The time point here: week 23, last vaccination. With topical imiquimod, each dose of the vaccine consisted of 300 ug of mutant IDH1 20-mer peptide. Material: PBMCs, obtained from a glioma patient whose treatment included an IDH1 peptide vaccine. These receptors were obtained from a woman in her thirties or forties with glioma. Some clones in this sample may be carry-over from other donors' samples.

The J gene is TRBJ1-1, the V gene TRBV2; D is unresolved. Germline CDR1 is SNHLY and CDR2 is FYNNEI. The length of the CDR3 is 13 residues. V lost 9 bases and J lost 2, with 13 bases in between. The CDR3 bases are TGTGCCAGATCTTCGGGCGGTAACACTGAAGCTTTCTTT. It translates to CARSSGGNTEAFF.

The rearrangement joins TRBV19 to TRBJ2-3; D is possibly TRBD1 (5 bases). Trimming left V 5 bases short and J 4 bases short, with 16 bases between. The CDR3 sequence is 15 residues long. Looked up from germline, CDR1 is LNHDA and CDR2 is SQIVND (reference sequence). The chain's CDR3 is CASSLRQWGPDTQYF. Written as DNA, the CDR3 is TGTGCCAGTAGTCTAAGACAGTGGGGCCCAGATACGCAGTATTTT.

V and J are TRBV29-1 and TRBJ2-1; no firm D call. CDR1 and CDR2 from the germline V gene are SQVTM and ANQGSEA. The CDR3 loop spans 12 amino acids. V shed 5 bases and J shed 4 bases, with 9 bases lying between them. The CDR3 region is CSVLQVYNEQFF. DNA of the CDR3: TGCAGCGTTCTCCAGGTATACAATGAGCAGTTCTTC.

This clone showed up just a few times. The V gene is TRBV7-9, the J gene TRBJ1-2; D remains ambiguous. Trimming took off 5 bases at V and 12 bases at J, with 22 bases between the two ends. Germline values: CDR1 SEHNR, CDR2 FQNEAQ (reference sequence). The CDR3 extends over 14 amino acids. In DNA form, the CDR3 reads TGTGCCAGCAGCCCTCCGGGCCGCCCAATGGGGAACACCTTC. It is translated as CASSPPGRPMGNTF. Using reference TRBV7-9 and TRBJ1-2 for the parts outside the CDR3, the full variable domain is DTGVSQNPRHKITKRGQNVTFRCDPISEHNRLYWYRQTLGQGPEFLTYFQNEAQLEKSRLLSDRFSAERPKGSFSTLEIQRTEQGDSAMYLCASSPPGRPMGNTFGSGTRLTVV.

The rearrangement joins TRBV6-1 to TRBJ1-3, with D perhaps matching TRBD1 (5 bases). Germline assignment: CDR1 MNHNS and CDR2 SASEGT. V lost 2 bases to trimming and J lost 8 bases, with 13 bases between them. CDR3 length: 14 amino acids. CDR3 in amino acids: CASSESGAQDTIYF. The CDR3 DNA reads as TGTGCCAGCAGTGAATCCGGGGCCCAGGACACCATATATTTT.

The genes are TRBV27 and TRBJ2-5; a possible D gene is TRBD1 (5 bases). Looked up from germline, CDR1 is MNHEY and CDR2 is SMNVEV (reference sequence). V was trimmed by 3 bases and J by 4 bases, leaving 9 bases between them. CDR3 length: 13 amino acids. The CDR3 nucleotides read TGTGCCAGCAGTTTTAGGGGTCCAGAGACCCAGTACTTC. Protein: CASSFRGPETQYF.

The table lists this clone with a count of one. J is TRBJ2-2 and V is TRBV5-1, with 9 bases that match TRBD2. Germline loops: CDR1 SGHRS, CDR2 YFSETQ. J was trimmed by 8 bases and V by 3 bases; bases with no gene match: 11. The CDR3 extends over 16 amino acids. This CDR3 reads CASSSFEAGGTGELFF. The CDR3 bases are TGCGCCAGCAGCTCCTTTGAGGCGGGAGGGACTGGGGAGCTGTTTTTT.

CDR3 sequence: CASSLGGLAAGSEQYF. DNA of the CDR3: TGTGCCAGCAGCTTAGGAGGACTAGCGGCGGGTAGCGAGCAGTACTTC. The chain is built from TRBV11-1 and TRBJ2-7; the match to TRBD2 covers 10 bases. This CDR3 is 16 amino acids long. The V and J ends lost 1 base and 6 bases, in that order; junction bases with no gene match: 9. Germline CDR1 reads SGHAT; CDR2 reads FQDESV (reference sequence). Together with reference TRBV11-1 and TRBJ2-7, the CDR3 gives the full variable domain: EAEVAQSPRYKITEKSQAVAFWCDPISGHATLYWYRQILGQGPELLVQFQDESVVDDSQLPKDRFSAERLKGVDSTLKIQPAELGDSAMYLCASSLGGLAAGSEQYFGPGTRLTVT.

The chain uses TRBV7-9 and TRBJ2-1; 9 bases map to TRBD2. Germline V gene data show CDR1 as SEHNR and CDR2 as FQNEAQ (reference sequence). CDR3 size: 15 residues. V lost 5 bases to trimming and J lost 4 bases; unmatched junction nucleotides: 6. In DNA, the CDR3 is TGTGCCAGCAGCCCTAGCGGGACGAGTTACAATGAGCAGTTCTTC. Translation gives CASSPSGTSYNEQFF.

The CDR3 loop is CASTSGLAVYNEQFF. CDR3 nucleotides: TGTGCCAGTACTTCTGGACTAGCGGTATACAATGAGCAGTTCTTC. V gene TRBV19 combines with J gene TRBJ2-1, with 10 bases identical to TRBD2. This CDR3 has 15 residues. The ends lost 7 bases at V and 4 bases at J; junction bases unmatched: 7. Per the germline V gene, CDR1 is LNHDA and CDR2 is SQIVND (reference sequence). The whole variable domain, remainder taken from reference TRBV19 and TRBJ2-1, is DGGITQSPKYLFRKEGQNVTLSCEQNLNHDAMYWYRQDPGQGLRLIYYSQIVNDFQKGDIAEGYSVSREKKESFPLTVTSAQKNPTAFYLCASTSGLAVYNEQFFGPGTRLTVL.

This chain links TRBV5-4 with TRBJ1-2; TRBD1 is a possible D gene (5 bases). The CDR3 covers 13 residues. Germline CDR1 reads SGHNT; CDR2 reads YYREEE (reference sequence). Trimming left V 1 base short and J 4 bases short, with 8 bases between. The CDR3 DNA reads as TGTGCCAGCAGCTTGACAGGAGTCTATGGCTACACCTTC. It is translated as CASSLTGVYGYTF. Variable domain in full (rest from reference TRBV5-4 and TRBJ1-2): ETGVTQSPTHLIKTRGQQVTLRCSSQSGHNTVSWYQQALGQGPQFIFQYYREEENGRGNFPPRFSGLQFPNYSSELNVNALELDDSALYLCASSLTGVYGYTFGSGTRLTVV.

This chain uses TRBV7-2 with TRBJ1-3; 7 positions match TRBD1. CDR3 length equals 16 residues. The germline gives CDR1 SGHTA, CDR2 FQGNSA. V gave up 4 bases and J gave up 0 bases; unmatched junction bases: 6. In DNA form, the CDR3 reads TGTGCCAGCAGCTCAAGGGGACAGAACTCTGGAAACACCATATATTTT. Amino acids: CASSSRGQNSGNTIYF.

The table lists this clone with a count of one. This chain links TRBV5-1 with TRBJ1-1; no definite D call. V was clipped by 0 bases and J by 8 bases, with 8 bases between them. Per the germline V gene, CDR1 is SGHRS and CDR2 is YFSETQ. The CDR3 is 12 amino acids. DNA for the CDR3: TGCGCCAGCAGCTTGGGATCGGCCGAAGCTTTCTTT. This sequence encodes CASSLGSAEAFF.

The rearrangement links TRBV27 to TRBJ2-1, with 11 bases that match TRBD2. Germline V lookup: CDR1 MNHEY, CDR2 SMNVEV (reference sequence). The CDR3 extends over 16 amino acids. V trimming: 5 bases; J trimming: 1 base; junction bases outside the gene matches: 4. The DNA for the CDR3 is TGTGCCAGCAGTAAGACTAGCGGGGATTCCTACAATGAGCAGTTCTTC. The encoded protein is CASSKTSGDSYNEQFF.

This chain connects TRBV2 to TRBJ2-7; D might be TRBD1 (5 bases). CDR3 length: 13 amino acids. Trimming removed 3 bases at V and 4 bases at J, with 10 bases between. CDR1 and CDR2 from the germline V gene are SNHLY and FYNNEI. As DNA, the CDR3 is TGTGCCAGCAGTGAGGGCAGGACATACGAGCAGTACTTC. Amino acid sequence: CASSEGRTYEQYF. The full variable domain, in which reference TRBV2 and TRBJ2-7 provide the parts outside the CDR3, is EPEVTQTPSHQVTQMGQEVILRCVPISNHLYFYWYRQILGQKVEFLVSFYNNEISEKSEIFDDQFSVERPDGSNFTLKIRSTKLEDSAMYFCASSEGRTYEQYFGPGTRLTVT.

The chain has TRBV5-5 and TRBJ2-7; D is uncertain. The CDR3 is made up of 13 amino acids. Trimming took 0 bases from V and 4 from J, leaving 8 bases between them. The germline V gene has CDR1 SGHKS and CDR2 YYEKEE (reference sequence). The CDR3 nucleotides read TGTGCCAGCAGCTTGGGTGACGAGTACGAGCAGTACTTC. Amino acid sequence: CASSLGDEYEQYF.

This chain links TRBV14 with TRBJ2-3; D gene uncertain. Trimming removed 0 bases from V and 1 base from J, with 11 bases in between. The V gene's germline CDR1 is SGHDN and CDR2 FVKESK. This CDR3 is 16 amino acids long. The chain's CDR3 is CASSQDLVARTDTQYF. CDR3 bases: TGTGCCAGCAGCCAAGATTTAGTGGCGCGCACAGATACGCAGTATTTT.

A single count supports this clone. CDR3 amino acids: CASSLSGGRGDTQYF. The CDR3 bases are TGTGCCAGCAGCCTAAGCGGGGGCCGGGGAGATACGCAGTATTTT. This chain uses TRBV2 with TRBJ2-3; 8 nucleotides match TRBD2. This CDR3 is 15 amino acids long. Trimming cost V 6 bases and J 5 bases; bases outside gene matches: 10. CDR1 SNHLY and CDR2 FYNNEI come from the germline V gene.